The rows below give T cell receptor beta chains drawn from one sample of a study of cytomegalovirus exposure and HLA in healthy donors. The repertoire was sequenced with immunoSEQ multiplex PCR; TCRdb's copy has only in-frame clones and lacks some. This table has over 100,000 clones, 83% appearing once. Specimen: PBMCs. These TCRs come from a middle-aged man in good health and CMV-seronegative. Each CDR3 is given with its conserved first and last residue. D genes are given only for firm matches. Part of the rows lack a size; the others show once, few, many or a class for expanded clones.

CDR3 DNA,CDR3 protein,V gene,clone size,J gene,D gene
TGTGCCAGCAGCGGGGTATATGGCTACACCTTC,CASSGVYGYTF,TRBV28,-,TRBJ1-2,-
TGTGCCAGCAGTTTTGCAGGGGTGAACACTGAAGCTTTCTTT,CASSFAGVNTEAFF,TRBV2,-,TRBJ1-1,-
TGTGCCAGCAGCTTAGGACAGGGTCCGCATATGAGCAATCAGCCCCAGCATTTT,CASSLGQGPHMSNQPQHF,TRBV11-2,-,TRBJ1-5,TRBD1
TGCAGCGTGGCCACCGGGACAGGGGGCTACGAGCAGTACTTC,CSVATGTGGYEQYF,TRBV29-1,-,TRBJ2-7,TRBD1
TGCAGCGTTGAAAGGGGGGCGGGAGGGCCCCACAATGAGCAGTTCTTC,CSVERGAGGPHNEQFF,TRBV29-1,few,TRBJ2-1,TRBD2
TGCGCCAGCAGCCAACCCGGGACAGGTAATCTCGAAGCTTTCTTT,CASSQPGTGNLEAFF,TRBV4-1,-,TRBJ1-1,TRBD1
TGTGCCAGCAGTGAATATAGCGCGGGAGTCGCAACCTACGAGCAGTACTTC,CASSEYSAGVATYEQYF,TRBV25-1,once,TRBJ2-7,TRBD2
TGTGCCAGCAGCCTAGGGACAGGGGTTGTTGATTCACCCCTCCACTTT,CASSLGTGVVDSPLHF,TRBV9,few,TRBJ1-6,TRBD1
TGCGCCAGCAGCTTGCTGTTTAGTGGGACACCTTCGGCCGGGGAGCTGTTTTTT,CASSLLFSGTPSAGELFF,TRBV5-1,-,TRBJ2-2,-
TGTGCCAGTAGTACCGGGATTGACGAGCAGTACTTC,CASSTGIDEQYF,TRBV19,-,TRBJ2-7,-
TGTGCCAGCAGCGGGGTGCCCTCAGAGACTTACTATGGCTACACCTTC,CASSGVPSETYYGYTF,TRBV27,-,TRBJ1-2,-
TGCGCCAGCAGCTTGGCGGGGAGCAATCAGCCCCAGCATTTT,CASSLAGSNQPQHF,TRBV5-1,-,TRBJ1-5,-
TGCAGCGCCAAAACCCAGGGAAGGGACTATGGCTACACCTTC,CSAKTQGRDYGYTF,TRBV29-1,once,TRBJ1-2,-
TGTGCCAGCAGTGACATTGACAGGGGGCCTCGTGGCTACACCTTC,CASSDIDRGPRGYTF,TRBV6-1,-,TRBJ1-2,TRBD1
TGTGCCAGCAGCTTGTTTGGGGGGAGCACTGAAGCTTTCTTT,CASSLFGGSTEAFF,TRBV7-2,-,TRBJ1-1,-
TGCGCCAGCAGCCGGGACAGGAGCTCTGGGGCCAACGTCCTGACTTTC,CASSRDRSSGANVLTF,TRBV4-3,-,TRBJ2-6,TRBD1
TGTGCCAGCAGCAAGACACCTACGAACACCGGGGAGCTGTTTTTT,CASSKTPTNTGELFF,TRBV7-8,-,TRBJ2-2,-
TGCAGCGTCCCGGTCTCTGGAAACACCATATATTTT,CSVPVSGNTIYF,TRBV29-1,-,TRBJ1-3,-
TGTGCCAGCAGCCCTATCTCAGGGACAACTAATGAAAAACTGTTTTTT,CASSPISGTTNEKLFF,TRBV7-9,-,TRBJ1-4,-
TGTGCCAGCAGTTTGTCGGGAGATTACAATGAGCAGTTCTTC,CASSLSGDYNEQFF,TRBV27,few,TRBJ2-1,-
TGTGCCAGCAGTGATGACAGGGGGCGGAATGAGCAGTTCTTC,CASSDDRGRNEQFF,TRBV25-1,-,TRBJ2-1,TRBD1
TGTGCCAGCAGCTTAGTGTCAGTGAATTCACCCCTCCACTTT,CASSLVSVNSPLHF,TRBV7-2,-,TRBJ1-6,-
TGTGCCAGCAGCGTAGGGCTGGGTCGGGGGGAAAAACTGTTTTTT,CASSVGLGRGEKLFF,TRBV9,-,TRBJ1-4,-